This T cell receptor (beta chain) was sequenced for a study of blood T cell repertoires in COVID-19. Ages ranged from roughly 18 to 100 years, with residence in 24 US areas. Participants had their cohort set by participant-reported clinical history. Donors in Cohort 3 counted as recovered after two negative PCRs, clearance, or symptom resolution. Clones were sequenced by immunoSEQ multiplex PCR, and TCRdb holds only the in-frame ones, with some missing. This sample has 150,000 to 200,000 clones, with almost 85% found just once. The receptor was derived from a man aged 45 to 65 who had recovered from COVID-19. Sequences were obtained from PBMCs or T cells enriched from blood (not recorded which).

The CDR3 reads CASSLAGLGSGNTIYF. CDR3 DNA sequence: TGTGCCAGCAGCTTAGCGGGCCTTGGCTCTGGAAACACCATATATTTT. J is TRBJ1-3 and V is TRBV7-8; D unclear. Trimming took 0 bases from V and 0 from J, leaving 9 bases between them. Germline lookup yields CDR1 SGHVS and CDR2 FQNEAQ. The CDR3 contains 16 residues.